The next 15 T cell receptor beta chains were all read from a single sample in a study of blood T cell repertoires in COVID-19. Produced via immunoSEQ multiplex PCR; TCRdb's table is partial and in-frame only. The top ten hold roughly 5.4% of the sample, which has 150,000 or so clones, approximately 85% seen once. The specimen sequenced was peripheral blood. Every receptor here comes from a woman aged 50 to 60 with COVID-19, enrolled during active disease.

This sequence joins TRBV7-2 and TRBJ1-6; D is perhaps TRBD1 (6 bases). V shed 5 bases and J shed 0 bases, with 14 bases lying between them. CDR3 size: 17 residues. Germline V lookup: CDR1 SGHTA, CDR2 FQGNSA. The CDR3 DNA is TGTGCCAGCAGCCCAGGGGCACTGAGCTCCTATAATTCACCCCTCCACTTT. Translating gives CASSPGALSSYNSPLHF. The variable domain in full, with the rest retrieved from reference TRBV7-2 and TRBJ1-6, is GAGVSQSPSNKVTEKGKDVELRCDPISGHTALYWYRQSLGQGLEFLIYFQGNSAPDKSGLPSDRFSAERTGGSVSTLTIQRTQQEDSAVYLCASSPGALSSYNSPLHFGNGTRLTVT.

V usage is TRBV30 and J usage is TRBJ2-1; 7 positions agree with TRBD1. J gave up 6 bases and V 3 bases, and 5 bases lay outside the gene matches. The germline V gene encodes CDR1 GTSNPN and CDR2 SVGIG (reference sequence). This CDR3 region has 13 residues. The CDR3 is CAWSQGTVNEQFF. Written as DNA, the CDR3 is TGTGCCTGGAGCCAGGGGACAGTCAATGAGCAGTTCTTC.

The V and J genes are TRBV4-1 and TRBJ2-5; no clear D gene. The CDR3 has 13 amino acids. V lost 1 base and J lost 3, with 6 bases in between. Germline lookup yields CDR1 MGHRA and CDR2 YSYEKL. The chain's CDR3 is CASSQVSEETQYF. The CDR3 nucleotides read TGCGCCAGCAGCCAAGTTTCAGAAGAGACCCAGTACTTC.

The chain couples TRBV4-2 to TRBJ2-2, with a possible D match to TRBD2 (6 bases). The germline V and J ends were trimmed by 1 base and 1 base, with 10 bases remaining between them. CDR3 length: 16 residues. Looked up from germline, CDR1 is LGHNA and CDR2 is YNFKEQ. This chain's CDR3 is CASSQVLRGNTGELFF. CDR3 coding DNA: TGTGCCAGCAGCCAAGTATTGCGGGGGAACACCGGGGAGCTGTTTTTT.

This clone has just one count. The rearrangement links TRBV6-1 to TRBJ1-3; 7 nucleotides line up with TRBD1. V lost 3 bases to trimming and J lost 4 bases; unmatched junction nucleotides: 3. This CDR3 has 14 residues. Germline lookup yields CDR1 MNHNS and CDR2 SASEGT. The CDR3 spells CASSEGQLGNTIYF. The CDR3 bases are TGTGCCAGCAGTGAGGGACAGTTGGGAAACACCATATATTTT.

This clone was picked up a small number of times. Here the CDR3 DNA reads TGTGCCAGCAGCCCAGGGAGGTTATTACAGCCCCAGCATTTT. Its protein product is CASSPGRLLQPQHF. The chain employs TRBV3-1 (or the pseudogene TRBV3-2) and TRBJ1-5, with D tentatively TRBD1 (5 bases). V shed 4 bases and J shed 7 bases, with 14 bases lying between them. The V gene's germline CDR1 is LGHDT and CDR2 YNNKEL (reference sequence). The CDR3 runs to 14 residues.

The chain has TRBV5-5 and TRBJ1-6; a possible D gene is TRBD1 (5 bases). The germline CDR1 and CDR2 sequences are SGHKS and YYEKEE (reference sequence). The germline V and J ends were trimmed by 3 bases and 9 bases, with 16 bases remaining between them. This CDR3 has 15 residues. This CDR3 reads CASSSVEGRGSPLHF. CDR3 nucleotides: TGTGCCAGCAGCTCTGTGGAGGGTAGGGGTTCACCCCTCCACTTT.

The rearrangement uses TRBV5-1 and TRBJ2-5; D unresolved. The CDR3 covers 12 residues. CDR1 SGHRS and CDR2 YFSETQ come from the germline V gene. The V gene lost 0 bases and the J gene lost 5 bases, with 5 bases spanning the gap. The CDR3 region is CASSLEAETQYF. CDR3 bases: TGCGCCAGCAGCTTGGAAGCGGAGACCCAGTACTTC.

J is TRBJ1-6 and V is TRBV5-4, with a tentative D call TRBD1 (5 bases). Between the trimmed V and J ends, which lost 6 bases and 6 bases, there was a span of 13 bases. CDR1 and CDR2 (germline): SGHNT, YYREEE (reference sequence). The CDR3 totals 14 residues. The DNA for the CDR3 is TGTGCCAGCAAGCCAGGTAGGGGTAATTCACCCCTCCACTTT. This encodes CASKPGRGNSPLHF.

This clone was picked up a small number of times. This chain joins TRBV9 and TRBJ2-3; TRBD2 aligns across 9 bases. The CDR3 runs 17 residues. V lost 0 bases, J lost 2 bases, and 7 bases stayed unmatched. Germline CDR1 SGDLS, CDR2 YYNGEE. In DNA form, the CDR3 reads TGTGCCAGCAGCGTAGATGTAGCGGGGGTGTACACAGATACGCAGTATTTT. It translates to CASSVDVAGVYTDTQYF.

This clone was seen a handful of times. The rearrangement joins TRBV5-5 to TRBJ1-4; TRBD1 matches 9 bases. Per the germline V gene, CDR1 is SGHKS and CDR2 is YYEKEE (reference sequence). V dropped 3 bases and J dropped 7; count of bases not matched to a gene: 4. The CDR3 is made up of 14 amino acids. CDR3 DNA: TGTGCCAGCAGCTCGGGACAGGGTACTGAAAAACTGTTTTTT. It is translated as CASSSGQGTEKLFF.

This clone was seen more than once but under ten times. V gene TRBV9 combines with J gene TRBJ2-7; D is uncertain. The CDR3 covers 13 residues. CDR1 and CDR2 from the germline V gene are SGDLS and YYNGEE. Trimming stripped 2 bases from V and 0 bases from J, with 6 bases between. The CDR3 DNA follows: TGTGCCAGCAGCGTTTACGGCTCCTACGAGCAGTACTTC. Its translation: CASSVYGSYEQYF.

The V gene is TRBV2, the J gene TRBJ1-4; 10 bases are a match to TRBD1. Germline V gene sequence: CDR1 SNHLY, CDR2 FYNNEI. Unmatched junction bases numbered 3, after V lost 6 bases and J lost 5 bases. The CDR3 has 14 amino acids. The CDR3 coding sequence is TGTGCCAGCAGCTGGACAGGGGGGAATGAAAAACTGTTTTTT. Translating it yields CASSWTGGNEKLFF. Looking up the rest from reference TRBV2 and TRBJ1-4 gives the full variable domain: EPEVTQTPSHQVTQMGQEVILRCVPISNHLYFYWYRQILGQKVEFLVSFYNNEISEKSEIFDDQFSVERPDGSNFTLKIRSTKLEDSAMYFCASSWTGGNEKLFFGSGTQLSVL.

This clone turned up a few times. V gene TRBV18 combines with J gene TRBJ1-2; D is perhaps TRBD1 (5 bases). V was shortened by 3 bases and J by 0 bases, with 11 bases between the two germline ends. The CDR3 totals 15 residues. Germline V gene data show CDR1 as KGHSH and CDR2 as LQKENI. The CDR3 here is CASSPGGVSNYGYTF. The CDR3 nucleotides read TGTGCCAGCTCACCCGGGGGAGTCTCTAACTATGGCTACACCTTC.

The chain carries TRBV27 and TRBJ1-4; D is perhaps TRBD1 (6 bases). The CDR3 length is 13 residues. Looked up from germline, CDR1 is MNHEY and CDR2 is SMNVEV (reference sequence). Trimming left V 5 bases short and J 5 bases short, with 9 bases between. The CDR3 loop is CASSNRENEKLFF. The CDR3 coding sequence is TGTGCCAGCAGTAACAGGGAAAATGAAAAACTGTTTTTT.